The 18 T cell receptor beta chains listed next were all sequenced from one sample in a study of cytomegalovirus exposure and HLA in healthy donors (TCRdb year 2017). The library was produced with the immunoSEQ multiplex PCR assay. Imported from immuneACCESS, the table was reduced by TCRdb to in-frame sequences with V and J called. These copies leave out some clones; in studies compared against another copy, an unresolved V gene accounts for under half, and the cause of the remainder is not known. A total of 200,000 to 250,000 clones appear in this sample, around 80% of them only once. Of the sample, more than 12% is held by the ten largest clones. What was sequenced was PBMCs. All receptors derive from a woman in her twenties or thirties in good health and CMV-seropositive.

The chain recombines TRBV29-1 with TRBJ2-5; TRBD2 is a possible D gene (5 bases). Trimming removed 2 bases at V and 5 bases at J, with 21 bases between. CDR3 length equals 16 residues. Germline V gene lookup returns CDR1 SQVTM and CDR2 ANQGSEA. This CDR3 is CSVETPRGTFSETQYF. DNA for the CDR3: TGCAGCGTTGAAACCCCCCGGGGAACTTTTAGCGAGACCCAGTACTTC.

V is TRBV6-1 and J is TRBJ1-5; D uncertain. The germline V and J ends were trimmed by 4 bases and 5 bases, with 9 bases remaining between them. Germline V CDR1 and CDR2: MNHNS, SASEGT. The CDR3 spans 13 residues. Here the CDR3 DNA reads TGTGCCAGCAGTGTAGGGAGGGATCAGCCCCAGCATTTT. It codes for CASSVGRDQPQHF.

This sequence joins TRBV29-1 and TRBJ2-7, with no clear D. Trimming removed 4 bases from V and 0 bases from J, with 13 bases in between. This CDR3 region has 14 residues. Germline loops: CDR1 SQVTM, CDR2 ANQGSEA. The CDR3 reads CSVVWWGSSYEQYF. For the CDR3, the DNA is TGCAGCGTTGTGTGGTGGGGAAGCTCCTACGAGCAGTACTTC.

This clone was recorded once. The V call is TRBV30, the J call TRBJ1-5, with a weak D call TRBD1 (5 bases). The CDR3 totals 13 residues. The germline V gene encodes CDR1 GTSNPN and CDR2 SVGIG (reference sequence). Trimming shortened V by 2 bases and J by 2 bases, and 7 bases separated the two germline ends. The CDR3 sequence: CAWSQGRNQPQHF. The CDR3 coding sequence is TGTGCCTGGAGTCAGGGTCGCAATCAGCCCCAGCATTTT.

For the CDR3, the DNA is TGTGCCAGCAGATCGGGACAGGGGGAATCGAAGCAGTACTTC. This translates into CASRSGQGESKQYF. The chain joins TRBV6-6 to TRBJ2-7, with 11 nucleotides matching TRBD1. Trimming cost V 6 bases and J 8 bases; bases outside gene matches: 9. This CDR3 is 14 amino acids long. Germline V gene sequence: CDR1 MNHNY, CDR2 SVGAGI (reference sequence).

This clone was found once. The DNA of the CDR3 is TGTGCCAGCAGCGTAGCCCTAGGTCGGGTTAGTGAGCAGTTCTTC. Its translation: CASSVALGRVSEQFF. The chain joins TRBV9 to TRBJ2-1; D uncertain. CDR3 length: 15 residues. V lost 0 bases to trimming and J lost 9 bases, with 16 bases between them. Germline V gene sequence: CDR1 SGDLS, CDR2 YYNGEE.

This clone has only one observation. The chain uses TRBV7-6 and TRBJ1-2; the D gene is possibly TRBD1 (6 bases). This CDR3 contains 13 residues. V was trimmed by 2 bases and J by 4 bases, leaving 8 bases between them. Per germline, CDR1 SGHVS and CDR2 FNYEAQ. As DNA, the CDR3 is TGTGCCAGCAGCTTACAGACAGGCTATGGCTACACCTTC. Translation gives CASSLQTGYGYTF.

The chain has TRBV10-1 and TRBJ2-7; the D is unclear. Germline V gene data show CDR1 as WNHNN and CDR2 as SYGVQD (reference sequence). Trimming cost V 0 bases and J 2 bases, with 8 bases left between them. This CDR3 is built from 14 residues. The CDR3 sequence: CASSESTRAYEQYF. The CDR3 coding sequence is TGCGCCAGCAGTGAGTCGACTCGGGCCTACGAGCAGTACTTC.

This clone has a single count. The chain couples TRBV6-1 to TRBJ1-2, with TRBD1 identical over 8 bases. This CDR3 is built from 14 residues. The trim removed 1 base at V and 2 bases at J, leaving 0 bases unmatched. The germline gives CDR1 MNHNS, CDR2 SASEGT. The CDR3 region is CASSEGTGNYGYTF. The CDR3 bases are TGTGCCAGCAGTGAAGGGACAGGGAACTATGGCTACACCTTC.

The chain recombines TRBV18 with TRBJ2-1, with D perhaps TRBD1 (6 bases). Trimming took off 0 bases at V and 9 bases at J, with 12 bases between the two ends. The V gene's germline CDR1 is KGHSH and CDR2 LQKENI. This CDR3 has 14 residues. The DNA for the CDR3 is TGTGCCAGCTCACCACCTAGCCCGACAGGTGAGCAGTTCTTC. It codes for CASSPPSPTGEQFF.

A few counts support this clone. The V call is TRBV29-1, the J call TRBJ2-6; no definite D call. Germline CDR1 and CDR2: SQVTM and ANQGSEA. The CDR3 runs 13 residues. With 5 bases removed from V and 1 base from J, the gap between germline ends came to 6 bases. In nucleotides, the CDR3 is TGCAGCGTTCGCGAATCTGGGGCCAACGTCCTGACTTTC. Translated, it gives CSVRESGANVLTF.

This chain connects TRBV2 to TRBJ1-5; unclear D gene. The CDR3 extends over 14 amino acids. CDR1 is SNHLY, CDR2 FYNNEI, per germline. Trimming pared 2 bases from V and 8 bases from J, leaving 13 bases between. CDR3 protein: CASSELHDQEPQHF. CDR3 coding DNA: TGTGCCAGCAGTGAATTACATGATCAAGAGCCCCAGCATTTT.

The chain combines TRBV30 with TRBJ2-1; 9 bases match TRBD2. V lost 1 base to trimming and J lost 2 bases; unmatched junction nucleotides: 3. The CDR3 totals 15 residues. Germline V gives CDR1 GTSNPN, CDR2 SVGIG (reference sequence). The CDR3 DNA reads TGTGCCTGGAGTGGAATAGCGGGAGCCTACAATGAGCAGTTCTTC. The encoded protein is CAWSGIAGAYNEQFF.

V and J are TRBV6-1 and TRBJ2-1; TRBD1 matches at 11 bases. The CDR3 totals 15 residues. In germline, CDR1 is MNHNS, CDR2 SASEGT. The V segment lost 4 bases and the J segment 6 bases; nucleotides outside the gene matches: 5. This CDR3 is CASSAGQGVGNEQFF. The CDR3 nucleotides are TGTGCCAGCAGTGCGGGACAGGGGGTCGGCAATGAGCAGTTCTTC.

V and J are TRBV11-2 and TRBJ2-7, with 10 nucleotides matching TRBD2. Germline CDR1 is SGHAT and CDR2 is FQNNGV. The CDR3 covers 14 residues. V dropped 3 bases and J dropped 4; count of bases not matched to a gene: 3. CDR3 sequence: CASSFLAGVYEQYF. The CDR3 DNA is TGTGCCAGCAGCTTTCTAGCGGGAGTGTACGAGCAGTACTTC. Based on the CDR3 plus reference TRBV11-2 and TRBJ2-7, the full variable domain is EAGVAQSPRYKIIEKRQSVAFWCNPISGHATLYWYQQILGQGPKLLIQFQNNGVVDDSQLPKDRFSAERLKGVDSTLKIQPAKLEDSAVYLCASSFLAGVYEQYFGPGTRLTVT.

This sequence joins TRBV29-1 and TRBJ1-4; D unresolved. The germline gives CDR1 SQVTM, CDR2 ANQGSEA. The CDR3 consists of 13 residues. Trimming removed 0 bases at V and 7 bases at J, with 9 bases between. CDR3 sequence (DNA): TGCAGCGTTGAAGAGGGCGGGAGTGAAAAACTGTTTTTT. This gives the protein CSVEEGGSEKLFF.

The rearrangement uses TRBV6-5 and TRBJ2-1; D might be TRBD2 (6 bases). There are 14 residues in the CDR3. V shed 6 bases and J shed 9 bases, with 18 bases lying between them. Per the germline V gene, CDR1 is MNHEY and CDR2 is SVGAGI. CDR3 DNA: TGTGCCAGCAGCCAGGGAATCGCGGGACGTGAGCAGTTCTTC. Protein sequence: CASSQGIAGREQFF.

This chain uses TRBV4-1 with TRBJ2-1, with D unclear. Trimming pared 4 bases from V and 7 bases from J, leaving 14 bases between. Germline lookup yields CDR1 MGHRA and CDR2 YSYEKL. CDR3 length equals 14 residues. Here the CDR3 DNA reads TGCGCCAGCAGCCCAATGGATGACTGGAATGAGCAGTTCTTC. Amino acids: CASSPMDDWNEQFF.